This TCR beta chain was observed in a study of PD-L1 blockade in urothelial cancer. For the study at large: Samples of blood were analyzed 3 weeks (second dose) and 6 weeks after treatment start.

Assay used: immunoSEQ multiplex PCR; TCRdb lists only in-frame clones, some missing. The sample has under 50,000 clones; approximately 93% are singletons. This clone was observed a few times. V shed 4 bases and J 3 bases; nucleotides not matched to a gene: 5. Germline-derived CDR1 and CDR2 are KGHSH and LQKENI. The CDR3 consists of 15 residues. Indicated time point: pretreatment peripheral blood. Sampling of each patient yielded between 1 and 8 specimens, collected pretreatment and on-treatment. The V gene is TRBV18, the J gene TRBJ2-7; TRBD2 agrees at 11 bases. The source is a woman aged 55 to 70 with urothelial cancer. The specimen was PBMCs, collected around atezolizumab (anti-PD-L1) treatment. The DNA of the CDR3 is TGTGCCAGCTCACAACCCGGGACTAGCGGCTACGAGCAGTACTTC. Translation: CASSQPGTSGYEQYF.